These T cell receptor beta chains were read from a single sample in a study of cytomegalovirus exposure and HLA in healthy donors. The data were produced by immunoSEQ multiplex PCR, yet TCRdb's version contains in-frame clones alone and is incomplete. This table holds more than 250,000 clones, roughly 89% found once. The sequencing sample was made of PBMCs. Receptor source: a woman aged 18-29 years in good health and CMV-seronegative. The CDR3 runs from the conserved cysteine through the conserved F or W.

TRBV27	TRBJ2-1	17	CASSMTPGLAPNNEQFF
TRBV10-3	TRBJ2-7	14	CAIESGRRSHEQYF
TRBV28	TRBJ2-7	15	CASSLPVQGTHEQYF
TRBV27	TRBJ2-3	17	CASSLSFGLGLTHTQYF
TRBV2	TRBJ2-2	15	CASSLLAGGTGELFF
TRBV5-1	TRBJ2-3	14	CASSRQETTDTQYF
TRBV27	TRBJ2-1	14	CASSALGGLNEQFF
TRBV25-1	TRBJ2-2	14	CASSEVGRDGELFF
TRBV29-1	TRBJ1-1	13	CSVENRMNTEAFF
TRBV4-2	TRBJ2-1	16	CASSREEGGFYNEQFF
TRBV9	TRBJ2-7	14	CASSVGTGLYEQYF
TRBV19	TRBJ1-2	15	CASSIDYDRGYGYTF
TRBV9	TRBJ2-2	15	CASSVRTGDTGELFF
TRBV28	TRBJ1-2	16	CASRPVGGTGNYGYTF
TRBV6-1	TRBJ2-7	15	CASTPRGQGTYEQYF
TRBV9	TRBJ2-5	22	CASSAAAGFGTSGRSYQETQYF
TRBV6-1	TRBJ1-3	15	CATQDRGISGNTIYF
TRBV7-2	TRBJ2-7	14	CASSLRREGDEQYF
TRBV7-7	TRBJ2-2	15	CASSLDRGDTGELFF
TRBV6-4	TRBJ2-1	16	CASSDRSSGSSNEQFF
TRBV29-1	TRBJ2-7	12	CSYMTGWSEQYF
TRBV14	TRBJ2-7	16	CASSLLGSGVAYEQYF
TRBV27	TRBJ2-7	15	CASSLWTGASYEQYF
TRBV27	TRBJ2-7	15	CASSRPGLEYYEQYF
TRBV27	TRBJ2-7	15	CASSDTGLVAYEQYF
TRBV29-1	TRBJ1-1	13	CSVEGVMNTEAFF
TRBV6-7	TRBJ2-7	18	CASRDSGQGGEGTYEQYF
TRBV10-1	TRBJ1-5	17	CASSERIEARCGQPQHF
TRBV2	TRBJ2-1	20	CASSWEVGTSLQPIPGEQFF
TRBV4-3	TRBJ2-3	15	CASSHSSLGTDTQYF
TRBV7-2	TRBJ1-3	16	CASSLGQGFSGNTIYF
TRBV28	TRBJ1-2	12	CASSPGEMGYTF
TRBV6-1	TRBJ2-3	18	CASSEAQYLAGVPDTQYF
TRBV6-5	TRBJ2-6	16	CASSYTGSTGANVLTF
TRBV5-1	TRBJ1-2	14	CASTQSEGGYGYTF
TRBV5-1	TRBJ2-7	14	CASSSDRISYEQYF